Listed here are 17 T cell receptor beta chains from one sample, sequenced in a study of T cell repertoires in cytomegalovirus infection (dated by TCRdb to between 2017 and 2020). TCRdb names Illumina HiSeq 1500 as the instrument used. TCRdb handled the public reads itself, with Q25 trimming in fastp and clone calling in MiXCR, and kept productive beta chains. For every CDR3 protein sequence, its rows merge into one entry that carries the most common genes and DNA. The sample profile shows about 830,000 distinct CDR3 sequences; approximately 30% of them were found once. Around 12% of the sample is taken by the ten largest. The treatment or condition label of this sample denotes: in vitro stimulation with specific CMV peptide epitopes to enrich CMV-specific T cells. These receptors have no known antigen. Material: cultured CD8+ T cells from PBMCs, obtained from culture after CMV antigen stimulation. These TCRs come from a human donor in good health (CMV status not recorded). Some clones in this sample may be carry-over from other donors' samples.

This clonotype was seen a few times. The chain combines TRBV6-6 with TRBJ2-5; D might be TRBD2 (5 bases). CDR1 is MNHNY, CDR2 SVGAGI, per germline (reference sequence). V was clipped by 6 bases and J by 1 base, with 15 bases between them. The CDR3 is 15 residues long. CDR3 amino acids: CASSNPWRPQETQYF. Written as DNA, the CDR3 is TGTGCCAGCAGCAACCCATGGAGGCCCCAAGAGACCCAGTACTTC.

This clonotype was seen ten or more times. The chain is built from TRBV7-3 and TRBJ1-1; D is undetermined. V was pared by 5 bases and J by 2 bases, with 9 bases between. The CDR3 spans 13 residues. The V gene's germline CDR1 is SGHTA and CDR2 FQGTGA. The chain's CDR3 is CASSPVDNTEAFF. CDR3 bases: TGTGCCAGCAGCCCCGTGGATAACACTGAAGCTTTCTTT.

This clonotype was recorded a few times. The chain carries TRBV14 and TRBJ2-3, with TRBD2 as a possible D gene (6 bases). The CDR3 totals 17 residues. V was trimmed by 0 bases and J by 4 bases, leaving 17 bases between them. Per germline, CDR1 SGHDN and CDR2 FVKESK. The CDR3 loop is CASSQDGRRKRSDTQYF. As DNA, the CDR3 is TGTGCCAGCAGCCAAGATGGGAGGCGTAAGAGGTCAGATACGCAGTATTTT.

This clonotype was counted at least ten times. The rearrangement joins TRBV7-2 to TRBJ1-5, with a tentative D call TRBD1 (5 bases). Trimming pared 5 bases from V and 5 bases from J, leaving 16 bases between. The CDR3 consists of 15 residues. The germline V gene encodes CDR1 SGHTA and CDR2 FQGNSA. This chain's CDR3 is CASSVDGVGDQPQHF. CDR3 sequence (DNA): TGTGCCAGCAGCGTTGACGGAGTGGGGGATCAGCCCCAGCATTTT. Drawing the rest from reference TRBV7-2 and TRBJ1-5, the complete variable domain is GAGVSQSPSNKVTEKGKDVELRCDPISGHTALYWYRQSLGQGLEFLIYFQGNSAPDKSGLPSDRFSAERTGGSVSTLTIQRTQQEDSAVYLCASSVDGVGDQPQHFGDGTRLSIL.

CDR3 protein: CASSDRSSYNSPLHF. CDR3 DNA: TGCGCCAGCAGTGACAGGAGCTCCTATAATTCACCCCTCCACTTT. The V gene is TRBV23-1, the J gene TRBJ1-6, with a weak D call TRBD1 (6 bases). TRBV23-1 is annotated as an ORF whose role is uncertain. V lost 5 bases and J lost 0, with 8 bases in between. CDR3 length equals 15 residues.

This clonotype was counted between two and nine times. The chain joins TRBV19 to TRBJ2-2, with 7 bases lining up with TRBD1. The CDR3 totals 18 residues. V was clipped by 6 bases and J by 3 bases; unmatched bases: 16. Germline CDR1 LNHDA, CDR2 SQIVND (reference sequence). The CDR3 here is CASSASYFLQGDTGELFF. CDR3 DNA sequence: TGTGCCAGTAGCGCTTCGTATTTCCTTCAGGGGGACACCGGGGAGCTGTTTTTT. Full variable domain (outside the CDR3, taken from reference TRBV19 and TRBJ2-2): DGGITQSPKYLFRKEGQNVTLSCEQNLNHDAMYWYRQDPGQGLRLIYYSQIVNDFQKGDIAEGYSVSREKKESFPLTVTSAQKNPTAFYLCASSASYFLQGDTGELFFGEGSRLTVL.

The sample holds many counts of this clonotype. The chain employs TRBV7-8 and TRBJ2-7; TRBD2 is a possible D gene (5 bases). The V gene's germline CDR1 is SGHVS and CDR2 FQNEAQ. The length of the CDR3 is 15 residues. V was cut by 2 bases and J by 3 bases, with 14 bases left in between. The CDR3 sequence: CASSLTPLSDYEQYF. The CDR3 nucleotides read TGTGCCAGCAGCTTAACACCGCTTAGCGACTACGAGCAGTACTTC.

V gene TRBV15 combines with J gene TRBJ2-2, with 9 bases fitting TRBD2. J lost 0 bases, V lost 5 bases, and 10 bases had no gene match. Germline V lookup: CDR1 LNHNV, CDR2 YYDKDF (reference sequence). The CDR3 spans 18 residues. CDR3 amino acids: CATSPFPSGGSNTGELFF. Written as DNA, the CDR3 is TGTGCCACCAGCCCCTTCCCCAGCGGGGGGTCGAACACCGGGGAGCTGTTTTTT.

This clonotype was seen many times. CDR3 coding DNA: TGTGCCAGCGCCGGTGCCAGTCTTCACCCCTACGAGCAGTACTTC. It codes for CASAGASLHPYEQYF. The chain has TRBV12-3 or TRBV12-4 and TRBJ2-7; D gene ambiguous. Trimming pared 8 bases from V and 2 bases from J, leaving 19 bases between. CDR3 length equals 15 residues.

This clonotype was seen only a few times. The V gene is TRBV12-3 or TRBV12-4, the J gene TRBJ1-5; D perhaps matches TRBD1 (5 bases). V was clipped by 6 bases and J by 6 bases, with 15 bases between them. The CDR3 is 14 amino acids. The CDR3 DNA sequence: TGTGCCAGCAGAAATGGAGTACAGGTTCAGCCCCAGCATTTT. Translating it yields CASRNGVQVQPQHF.

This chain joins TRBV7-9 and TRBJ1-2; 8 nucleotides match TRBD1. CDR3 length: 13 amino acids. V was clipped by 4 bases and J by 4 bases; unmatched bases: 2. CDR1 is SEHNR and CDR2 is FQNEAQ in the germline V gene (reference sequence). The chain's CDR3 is CASSWTGIYGYTF. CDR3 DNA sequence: TGTGCCAGCAGCTGGACAGGGATCTATGGCTACACCTTC.

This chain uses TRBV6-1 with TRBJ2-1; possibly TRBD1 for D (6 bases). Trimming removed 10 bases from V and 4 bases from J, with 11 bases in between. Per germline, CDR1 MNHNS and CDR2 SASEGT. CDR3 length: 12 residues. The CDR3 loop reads CANRDLYNEQFF. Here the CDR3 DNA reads TGTGCCAACAGGGACCTATACAATGAGCAGTTCTTC.

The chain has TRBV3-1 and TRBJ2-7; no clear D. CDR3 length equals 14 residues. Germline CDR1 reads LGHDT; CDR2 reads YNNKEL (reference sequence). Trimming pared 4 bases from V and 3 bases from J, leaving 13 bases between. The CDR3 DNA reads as TGTGCCAGCAGCCGCGCCGGGCCGGACTACGAGCAGTACTTC. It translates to CASSRAGPDYEQYF.

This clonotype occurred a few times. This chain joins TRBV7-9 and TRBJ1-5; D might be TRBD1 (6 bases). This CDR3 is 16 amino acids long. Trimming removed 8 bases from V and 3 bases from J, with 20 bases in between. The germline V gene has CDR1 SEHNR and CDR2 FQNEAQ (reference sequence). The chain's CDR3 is CASGREGQGFNQPQHF. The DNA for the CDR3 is TGTGCCAGCGGACGAGAGGGGCAGGGGTTCAATCAGCCCCAGCATTTT.

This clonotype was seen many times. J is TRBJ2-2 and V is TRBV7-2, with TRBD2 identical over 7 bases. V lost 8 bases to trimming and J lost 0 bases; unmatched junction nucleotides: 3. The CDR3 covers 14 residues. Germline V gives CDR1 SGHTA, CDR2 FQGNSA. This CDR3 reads CASWAGANTGELFF. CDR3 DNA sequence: TGTGCCAGCTGGGCGGGGGCGAACACCGGGGAGCTGTTTTTT.

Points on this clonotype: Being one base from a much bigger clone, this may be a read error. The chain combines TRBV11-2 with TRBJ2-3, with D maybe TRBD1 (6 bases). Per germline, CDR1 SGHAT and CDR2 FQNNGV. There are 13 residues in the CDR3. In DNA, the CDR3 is TGTGCCAACAGCTTGGGACACACAGATACGCAGTATTTT. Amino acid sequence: CANSLGHTDTQYF.

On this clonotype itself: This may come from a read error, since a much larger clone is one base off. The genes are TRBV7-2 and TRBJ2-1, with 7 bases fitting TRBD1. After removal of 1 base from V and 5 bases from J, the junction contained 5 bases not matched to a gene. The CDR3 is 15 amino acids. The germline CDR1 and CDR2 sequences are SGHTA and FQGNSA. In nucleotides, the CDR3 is TGTGCCAGCAGCTTAGAGGGGACAGCGCACAATGAGCAGTTCTTC. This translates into CASSLEGTAHNEQFF.